The entry that follows covers one T cell receptor (beta chain) sequence. This receptor's antigen is unknown. No much larger clone is present one base from it, and per-base qualities are unavailable. This sample is drawn from a study of blood T cell repertoires in COVID-19 (TCRdb year 2020). About the investigation overall: Samples from collaborators originated in the United States, Italy and Spain and spanned both the acute and convalescent phases of COVID-19. The prospective study material was composed of cDNA or gDNA derived from T cells, B-cell-depleted T cells, or PBMCs. Where available, HLA class I and class II types were obtained from metadata supplied by the sample provider rather than from assay-based typing. Sample metadata almost always included a de-identified subject ID, COVID-19 status, age in years and sex. Samples were obtained from the ongoing ImmuneRACE study (first 160 participants) and from about 1,300 subjects provided by 6 global collaborators. Deeply sampled blood TCRbeta repertoires from subjects exposed to, actively infected with, or recovered from COVID-19 were included in the dataset. A freely available public database, intended as a resource for researchers studying the immune response to SARS-CoV-2, is where the repertoires were released.

Collaborating institutions collected whole blood in K2EDTA tubes following their own protocols. Collaborator samples were shipped for TCRbeta analysis as frozen whole blood, isolated PBMCs, or DNA extracted from either sample type. TCRbeta CDR3 regions were amplified from genomic DNA using the immunoSEQ Assay, a bias-controlled multiplex PCR. The published analysis was carried out like this. Within the assay, amplification of reference gene primers was used to estimate how many nucleated cells each sample contained. To quantify the absolute abundance of each unique TCRbeta CDR3 rearrangement, sequence reads were collapsed and filtered. For each sample, productive Simpson clonality was calculated as the square root of Simpson's diversity index over productive rearrangements. TCRdb re-hosts the immuneACCESS table, in-frame sequences only. Its copies lack some clones; in the studies checked, an unresolved V gene accounts for under half of them, and the cause for the rest is not known. V, J and clone size reflect that table, while D and trimming were determined from the DNA. The sample table shows tens of thousands of clones, and over 75% are seen once. The ten largest make up roughly 25% of the sample.

The CDR3 spans 13 residues, from the cysteine through the phenylalanine. Of all the DNA, just the CDR3 is kept, 39 bases in frame from base 1. CDR1 is given as MNHEY and CDR2 as SVGAGI, both from the germline V gene. The V end loses 2 bases and the J end loses 5 bases, and a stretch of 9 bases separates them. General conclusions and limits of the study: The amount of clinical and demographic metadata varied by source and participant and was provided uncurated.

Sequenced: peripheral blood. The TCR sequence derives from an elderly man with active or convalescent COVID-19. The chain is made from TRBV6-5 and TRBJ1-2; confidence is insufficient to name the D gene. The DNA reads as follows: TGTGCCAGCAGTTACGCCCAGTTTTATGGCTACACCTTC. Translation gives CASSYAQFYGYTF.